This TCR beta chain was documented in a study of shared clonotypes between healthy human individuals. Germline V gives CDR1 SQVTM, CDR2 ANQGSEA. This CDR3 region has 13 residues. V lost 6 bases and J lost 2; bases outside the gene matches: 7. Overall study results and limits: Blood was the sole source, and tissue repertoires probably differ.

The authors ran the assay at deep level. Profiled with immunoSEQ multiplex PCR; TCRdb holds only in-frame clones, not every one. The table shows 1.5 million to 1.9 million clones, with 98% occurring only once. About this clone itself: The antigen remains unidentified. This same CDR3 is encoded by further DNA sequences in the sample.

This TCR was recovered from a young man in good health. The sample taken for sequencing was naive CD4+ T cells sorted from blood. Regarding subset: CD45RA+ positively selected. This chain links TRBV29-1 with TRBJ2-7; 7 bases are shared with TRBD1. The CDR3 is CSVTGTVTYEQYF. The CDR3 DNA sequence: TGCAGCGTCACCGGGACAGTCACCTACGAGCAGTACTTC.